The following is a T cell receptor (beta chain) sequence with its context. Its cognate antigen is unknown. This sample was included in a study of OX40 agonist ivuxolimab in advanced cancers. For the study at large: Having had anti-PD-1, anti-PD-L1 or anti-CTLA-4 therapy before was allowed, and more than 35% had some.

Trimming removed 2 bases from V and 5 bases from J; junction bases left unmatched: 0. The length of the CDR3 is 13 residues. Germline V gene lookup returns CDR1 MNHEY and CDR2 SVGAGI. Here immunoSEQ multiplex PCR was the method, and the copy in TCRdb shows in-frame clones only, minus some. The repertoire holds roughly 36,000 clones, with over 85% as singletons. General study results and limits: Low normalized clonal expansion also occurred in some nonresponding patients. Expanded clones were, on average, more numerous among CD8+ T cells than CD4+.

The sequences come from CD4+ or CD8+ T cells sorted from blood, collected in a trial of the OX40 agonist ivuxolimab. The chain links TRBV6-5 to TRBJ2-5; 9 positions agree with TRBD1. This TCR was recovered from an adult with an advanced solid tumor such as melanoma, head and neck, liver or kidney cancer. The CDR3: CASSYGTGETQYF. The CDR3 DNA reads TGTGCCAGCAGTTACGGGACAGGGGAGACCCAGTACTTC.